Given below is one T cell receptor (beta chain) in context. This sample is part of a study of blood T cell repertoires in COVID-19. At the level of the study: Sites in the United States, Italy and Spain provided acute and convalescent COVID-19 samples.

In the source study's methods: Reference gene primer amplification gave nucleated cell count estimates. TCRdb's copy holds only in-frame clones and misses some; the assay was immunoSEQ multiplex PCR. V and J calls and clone size follow that table, whereas D and trimming were derived from the DNA. The sample has 250,000 or so clones; over 75% are singletons. The germline gives CDR1 MNHEY, CDR2 SVGAGI. This CDR3 has 14 residues. Trimming removed 4 bases at V and 4 bases at J, with 10 bases between. Sequenced sample: peripheral blood. This receptor was taken from a man aged 25 to 40 who had recovered from COVID-19. The chain couples TRBV6-5 to TRBJ2-2, with D tentatively TRBD1 (5 bases). The CDR3 region is CASSSPGRTGELFF. The CDR3 nucleotides read TGTGCCAGCAGTTCTCCAGGGCGCACCGGGGAGCTGTTTTTT.